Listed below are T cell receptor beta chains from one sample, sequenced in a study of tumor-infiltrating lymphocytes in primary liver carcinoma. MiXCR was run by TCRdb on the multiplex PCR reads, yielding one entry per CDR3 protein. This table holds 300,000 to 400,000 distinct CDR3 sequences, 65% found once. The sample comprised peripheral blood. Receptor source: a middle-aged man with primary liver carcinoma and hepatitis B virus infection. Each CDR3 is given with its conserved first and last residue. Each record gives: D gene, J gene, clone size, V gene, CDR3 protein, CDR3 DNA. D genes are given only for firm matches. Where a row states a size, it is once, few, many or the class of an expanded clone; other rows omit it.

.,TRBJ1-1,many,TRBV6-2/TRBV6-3,CASLTPGHGEAFF,TGTGCCAGCCTAACTCCGGGGCATGGGGAAGCTTTCTTT
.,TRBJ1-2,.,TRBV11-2,CARSLDPASYGYTF,TGTGCCAGGAGCTTAGATCCAGCTAGCTATGGCTACACCTTC
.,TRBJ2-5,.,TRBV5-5,CASSLRGSLQETQCF,TGTGCCAGCAGCTTGAGGGGATCCCTCCAAGAGACCCAGTGCTTC
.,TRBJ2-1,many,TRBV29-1,CSVGGRDPPIQFF,TGCAGCGTCGGAGGTCGCGACCCCCCAATTCAGTTCTTC
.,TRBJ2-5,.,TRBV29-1,CGVGRTQETQYF,TGCGGCGTTGGGCGGACACAAGAGACCCAGTACTTC
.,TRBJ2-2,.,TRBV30,CAWSRLGTGELFF,TGTGCCTGGAGTCGACTAGGCACCGGGGAGCTGTTTTTT
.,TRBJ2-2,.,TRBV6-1,CASSEVPGDTGELFF,TGTGCCAGCAGTGAAGTCCCGGGGGATACCGGGGAGCTGTTTTTT
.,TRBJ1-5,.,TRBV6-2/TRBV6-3,CASSWSTDSNQTQHF,TGTGCCAGCAGTTGGTCCACGGATAGCAATCAAACCCAGCATTTT
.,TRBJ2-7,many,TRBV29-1,CSVVFFYEQYF,TGCAGCGTTGTGTTCTTCTACGAGCAGTACTTC
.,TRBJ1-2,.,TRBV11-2,CASNLDGTGGYGYTF,TGTGCCAGCAACTTAGACGGGACGGGGGGCTATGGCTACACCTTC
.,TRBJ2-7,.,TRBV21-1,CARTLVFFSGQTYEQYF,TGTGCCAGAACCCTTGTCTTCTTTAGCGGCCAAACCTACGAGCAGTACTTC
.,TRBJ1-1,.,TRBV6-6,CASSTEGTTVAFF,TGTGCCAGCAGCACAGAGGGGACTACTGTAGCTTTCTTT
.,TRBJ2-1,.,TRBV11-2,CASNRSGTSYNEQFF,TGTGCCAGCAACCGATCAGGGACCTCATACAATGAGCAGTTCTTC
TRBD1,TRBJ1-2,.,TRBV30,CAWRGQGISSYGYTF,TGTGCCTGGAGAGGACAGGGCATTTCAAGCTATGGCTACACCTTC
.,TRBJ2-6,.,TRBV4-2,CASGQDLVNPGANVLTF,TGTGCCAGCGGCCAAGATCTGGTGAATCCTGGGGCCAACGTCCTGACTTTC
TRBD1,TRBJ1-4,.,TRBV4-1,CARSPSWQGGIEKLFF,TGCGCCCGCAGCCCATCTTGGCAGGGGGGAATTGAAAAACTGTTTTTT
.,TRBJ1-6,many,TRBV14,CASSHSGENSPLHF,TGTGCCAGCAGCCACTCAGGGGAAAATTCACCCCTCCACTTT
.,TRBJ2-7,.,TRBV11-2,CGSSLDGSAYELYF,TGTGGCAGTAGCTTAGACGGGAGTGCCTACGAGCTGTACTTC
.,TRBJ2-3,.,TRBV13,CASNLGLGRAVDTQYF,TGTGCCAGCAACTTAGGCCTGGGCAGGGCGGTGGATACGCAGTATTTT
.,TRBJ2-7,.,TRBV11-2,CASSAVRYGQYF,TGTGCCAGCTCAGCCGTCCGCTACGGGCAGTACTTC
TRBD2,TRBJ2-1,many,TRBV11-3,CASSTGTSFVEQFF,TGTGCCAGCAGCACCGGGACTAGCTTCGTTGAGCAGTTCTTC
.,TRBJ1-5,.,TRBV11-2,CASSLSIECHQPQHF,TGTGCCAGCAGCTTAAGTATCGAGTGTCATCAACCCCAACATTTT
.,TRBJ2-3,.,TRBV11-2,CASSLESWAVTQYF,TGTGCCAGCAGCTTAGAGTCATGGGCAGTTACGCAGTATTTT
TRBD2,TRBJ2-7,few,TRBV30,CAWSPLTSVYEQYF,TGTGCCTGGAGCCCCCTAACTAGCGTATACGAGCAGTACTTC
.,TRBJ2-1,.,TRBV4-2,CVSSQEFGLAESSYNEQFF,TGTGTCAGCAGCCAAGAATTCGGATTGGCGGAAAGCTCCTACAATGAGCAGTTCTTC
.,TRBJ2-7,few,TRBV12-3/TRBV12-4,CASSFSLFNYEQYF,TGTGCCAGCAGTTTTAGCCTTTTTAATTACGAGCAGTACTTC
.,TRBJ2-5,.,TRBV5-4,CASTSWGQETQYF,TGTGCCAGCACCTCATGGGGACAAGAGACCCAGTACTTC
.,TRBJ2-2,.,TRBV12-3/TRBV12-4,CASTIMDSTGELFF,TGTGCCAGCACCATTATGGACAGCACCGGGGAGCTGTTTTTT
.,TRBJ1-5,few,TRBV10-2,CARNYRVQQPQHF,TGCGCCAGGAACTACAGGGTCCAACAGCCCCAGCATTTT
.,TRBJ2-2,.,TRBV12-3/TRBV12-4,CVGSLNYPDANTGELFF,TGTGTCGGCAGTTTAAACTATCCGGACGCGAACACCGGGGAGCTGTTTTTT
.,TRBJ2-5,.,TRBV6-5,CTSGHGEFETQYF,TGTACCAGCGGTCACGGAGAGTTCGAGACCCAGTACTTC
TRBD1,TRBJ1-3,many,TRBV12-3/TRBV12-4,CASVLGDSSGNTIYF,TGTGCCAGCGTACTGGGGGACAGCTCTGGAAACACCATATATTTT
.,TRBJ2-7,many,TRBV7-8,CASSSDSNYEQYF,TGTGCCAGCAGCTCGGACAGCAACTACGAGCAGTACTTC
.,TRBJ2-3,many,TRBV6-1,CASSVGPTDTQYF,TGTGCCAGCAGCGTGGGACCAACAGATACGCAGTATTTT
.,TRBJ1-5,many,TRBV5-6,CASSFGGVYSNQPQHF,TGTGCCAGCAGCTTTGGAGGAGTTTATAGCAATCAGCCCCAGCATTTT
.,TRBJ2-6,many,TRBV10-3,CAISPDSGANVLTF,TGTGCCATCAGTCCAGACTCTGGGGCCAACGTCCTGACTTTC
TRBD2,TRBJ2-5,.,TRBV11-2,CASSLGLMGLIQQETQYF,TGTGCCAGCAGCTTAGGCTTAATGGGACTAATACAGCAAGAGACCCAGTACTTC
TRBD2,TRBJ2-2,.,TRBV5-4,CASSTGLENTGEMFF,TGTGCCAGCAGCACGGGACTAGAGAACACCGGGGAGATGTTTTTT
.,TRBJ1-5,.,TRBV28,CASSPPGTFSPQHF,TGTGCCAGCAGTCCACCTGGAACCTTTTCGCCCCAGCATTTT
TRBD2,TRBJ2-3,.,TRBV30,CAWSRTSGRIAFGTDTRYF,TGTGCCTGGTCAAGGACTAGCGGGAGGATTGCTTTTGGCACAGATACGCGGTATTTT
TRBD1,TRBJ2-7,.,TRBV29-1,CSVEGGQGHDREQYF,TGCAGCGTTGAAGGAGGACAGGGGCATGATCGCGAGCAGTATTTC
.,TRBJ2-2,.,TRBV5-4,CASSLVPGLNTGELFF,TGTGCTAGCAGCTTGGTTCCAGGGTTGAACACCGGGGAACTGTTTTTT
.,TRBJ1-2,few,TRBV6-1,CASSERGHYGYTF,TGTGCCAGCAGTGAAAGAGGGCACTATGGCTACACCTTC
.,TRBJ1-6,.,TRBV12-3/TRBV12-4,CANSDMDDSPLHF,TGTGCCAACTCCGACATGGACGACTCACCCCTCCACTTT
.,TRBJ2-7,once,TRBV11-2,CVSSLNILTRYEKYF,TGTGTCAGCAGCTTAAACATCCTAACACGTTACGAGAAGTACTTC
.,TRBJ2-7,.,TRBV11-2,CASSSNTRTAQYF,TGTGCCAGCAGCTCCAATACCAGGACAGCCCAGTACTTC